Following are 10 T cell receptor beta chains from one sample sequenced in a study of beta chain features in type 1 diabetes. The isolated RNA, all of it, was reverse transcribed, so expressed TCRB transcripts were what got sequenced. Repertoires were generated with immunoSEQ multiplex PCR, while TCRdb's copy carries only in-frame clones and drops some. The table shows under 950,000 clones, with 17% occurring only once. Sequencing used naive CD4+ T cells from blood. Source of these receptors: a woman aged 18-30 years in good health.

This clone was found a few times. The chain joins TRBV6-5 to TRBJ2-5; D possibly corresponds to TRBD2 (7 bases). Trimming stripped 5 bases from V and 5 bases from J, with 15 bases between. This CDR3 contains 14 residues. Germline-derived CDR1 and CDR2 are MNHEY and SVGAGI. CDR3 DNA sequence: TGTGCCAGCAGTCCCGACGGGGGGCTGGAGACCCAGTACTTC. It codes for CASSPDGGLETQYF.

This sequence joins TRBV11-1 and TRBJ1-2; the match to TRBD1 covers 9 bases. Per germline, CDR1 SGHAT and CDR2 FQDESV (reference sequence). This CDR3 comprises 17 residues. The trim removed 4 bases at V and 4 bases at J, leaving 13 bases unmatched. CDR3 in DNA: TGTGCCAGCAGCTCCGGGACAGGGCGACCTACACCCTATGGCTACACCTTC. Translation: CASSSGTGRPTPYGYTF.

Of note for this clone: This CDR3 is also generated by other DNA sequences in the sample. The genes are TRBV7-2 and TRBJ2-7; D is uncertain. The V gene lost 2 bases and the J gene lost 0 bases, with 8 bases spanning the gap. CDR3 length: 14 amino acids. Germline CDR1 is SGHTA and CDR2 is FQGNSA. The CDR3 DNA sequence: TGTGCCAGCAGCTTAACCGGCGGCTCCTACGAGCAGTACTTC. As protein: CASSLTGGSYEQYF.

As concerns this clone: This specimen includes other DNA sequences encoding the same CDR3. This sequence joins TRBV7-9 and TRBJ1-5; no reliable D call. Trimming pared 3 bases from V and 4 bases from J, leaving 10 bases between. The CDR3 loop spans 14 amino acids. The germline gives CDR1 SEHNR, CDR2 FQNEAQ (reference sequence). The CDR3 sequence: CASSLGRGNQPQHF. The CDR3 nucleotides are TGTGCCAGCAGCTTGGGGAGAGGGAATCAGCCCCAGCATTTT.

CDR3 nucleotides: TGTGCCAGCAGCCCAAGGATCGGGAAGGCCTACGAGCAGTACTTC. Translation gives CASSPRIGKAYEQYF. The chain employs TRBV7-2 and TRBJ2-7; D may be TRBD2 (5 bases). The CDR3 extends over 15 amino acids. CDR1 is SGHTA and CDR2 is FQGNSA in the germline V gene. V lost 5 bases and J 2 bases, leaving 16 bases between the germline ends.

This clone occurred a few times. The CDR3 sequence is CASRSSSYEQYF. The CDR3 bases are TGTGCCAGCAGATCCTCATCCTACGAGCAGTACTTC. The chain couples TRBV2 to TRBJ2-7; D unclear. CDR1 is SNHLY and CDR2 is FYNNEI in the germline V gene. The CDR3 loop spans 12 amino acids. V was clipped by 6 bases and J by 1 base, with 7 bases between them.

This clone was observed a handful of times. CDR3 sequence (DNA): TGCGCCAGCAGTGAAAGTGAGGAAGAAAAACTGTTTTTT. The encoded protein is CASSESEEEKLFF. V is TRBV5-1 and J is TRBJ1-4; D gene uncertain. V lost 5 bases and J 8 bases, leaving 13 bases between the germline ends. Per the germline V gene, CDR1 is SGHRS and CDR2 is YFSETQ. There are 13 residues in the CDR3.

V and J are TRBV28 and TRBJ2-1; D not resolved. The V and J ends lost 3 bases and 11 bases respectively, with 11 bases between them. There are 12 residues in the CDR3. Germline V gene lookup returns CDR1 MDHEN and CDR2 SYDVKM. Written as DNA, the CDR3 is TGTGCCAGCAGTTTTCCGAAGTTGAAGCAGTTCTTC. Translated: CASSFPKLKQFF.

This chain connects TRBV11-2 to TRBJ2-5, with 8 bases lining up with TRBD2. This CDR3 comprises 15 residues. With 5 bases clipped from V and 5 bases from J, the junction kept 10 bases outside the gene matches. Germline V gene data show CDR1 as SGHAT and CDR2 as FQNNGV. For the CDR3, the DNA is TGTGCCAGCAGCGTTCCATTAGCGGGACGGGAGACCCAGTACTTC. Its translation is CASSVPLAGRETQYF. Full variable domain (rest looked up from reference TRBV11-2 and TRBJ2-5): EAGVAQSPRYKIIEKRQSVAFWCNPISGHATLYWYQQILGQGPKLLIQFQNNGVVDDSQLPKDRFSAERLKGVDSTLKIQPAKLEDSAVYLCASSVPLAGRETQYFGPGTRLLVL.

This clone turned up a few times. This chain connects TRBV18 to TRBJ1-1; 9 bases align to TRBD1. J was trimmed by 5 bases and V by 3 bases; bases with no gene match: 19. This CDR3 spans 19 amino acids. CDR1 is KGHSH and CDR2 is LQKENI in the germline V gene. CDR3 protein: CASSPRDSGTGIIGTEAFF. The CDR3 DNA sequence: TGTGCCAGCTCACCCCGGGACTCCGGGACAGGGATAATAGGGACTGAAGCTTTCTTT.